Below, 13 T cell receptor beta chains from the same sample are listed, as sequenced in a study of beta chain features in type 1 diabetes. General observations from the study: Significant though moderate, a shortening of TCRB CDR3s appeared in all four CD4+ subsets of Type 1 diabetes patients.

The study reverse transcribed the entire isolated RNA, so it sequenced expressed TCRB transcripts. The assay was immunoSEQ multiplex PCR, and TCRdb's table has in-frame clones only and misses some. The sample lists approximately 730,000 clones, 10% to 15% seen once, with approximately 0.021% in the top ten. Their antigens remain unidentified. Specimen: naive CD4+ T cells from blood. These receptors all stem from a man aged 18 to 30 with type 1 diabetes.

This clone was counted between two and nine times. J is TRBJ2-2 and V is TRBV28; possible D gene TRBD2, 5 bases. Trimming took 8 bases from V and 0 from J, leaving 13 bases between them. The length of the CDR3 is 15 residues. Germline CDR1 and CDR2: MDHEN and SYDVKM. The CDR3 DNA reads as TGTGCCAGCCAGAGAACTAGGCCGAACACCGGGGAGCTGTTTTTT. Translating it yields CASQRTRPNTGELFF. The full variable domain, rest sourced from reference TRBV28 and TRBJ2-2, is DVKVTQSSRYLVKRTGEKVFLECVQDMDHENMFWYRQDPGLGLRLIYFSYDVKMKEKGDIPEGYSVSREKKERFSLILESASTNQTSMYLCASQRTRPNTGELFFGEGSRLTVL.

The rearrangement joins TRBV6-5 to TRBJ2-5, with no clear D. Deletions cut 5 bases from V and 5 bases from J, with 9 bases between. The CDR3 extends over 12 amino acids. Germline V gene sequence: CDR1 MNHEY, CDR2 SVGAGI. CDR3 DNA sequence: TGTGCCAGCAGTCCACCGGGTGAGACCCAGTACTTC. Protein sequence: CASSPPGETQYF.

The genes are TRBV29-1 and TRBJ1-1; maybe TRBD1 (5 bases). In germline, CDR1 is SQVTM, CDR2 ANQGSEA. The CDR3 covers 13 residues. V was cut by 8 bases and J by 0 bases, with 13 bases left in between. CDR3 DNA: TGCAGCTCGGGGACGGAATTGAACACTGAAGCTTTCTTT. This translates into CSSGTELNTEAFF.

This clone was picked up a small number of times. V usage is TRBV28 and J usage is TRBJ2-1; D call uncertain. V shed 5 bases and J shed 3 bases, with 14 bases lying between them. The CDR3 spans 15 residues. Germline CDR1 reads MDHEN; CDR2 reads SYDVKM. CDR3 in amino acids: CASSRTLAGYNEQFF. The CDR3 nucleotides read TGTGCCAGCAGTCGTACATTGGCTGGCTACAATGAGCAGTTCTTC.

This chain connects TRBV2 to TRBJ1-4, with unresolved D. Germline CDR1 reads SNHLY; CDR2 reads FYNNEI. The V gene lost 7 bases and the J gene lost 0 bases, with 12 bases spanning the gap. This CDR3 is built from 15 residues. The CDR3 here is CASTGPLTTNEKLFF. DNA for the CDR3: TGTGCCAGCACCGGACCGCTCACAACTAATGAAAAACTGTTTTTT.

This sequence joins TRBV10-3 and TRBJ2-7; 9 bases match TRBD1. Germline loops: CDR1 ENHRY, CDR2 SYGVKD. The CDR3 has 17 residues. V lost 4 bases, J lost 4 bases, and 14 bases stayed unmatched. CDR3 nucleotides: TGTGCCATCAGTGCCAACAGGGGGCAAATGAATCCGTACGAGCAGTACTTC. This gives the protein CAISANRGQMNPYEQYF.

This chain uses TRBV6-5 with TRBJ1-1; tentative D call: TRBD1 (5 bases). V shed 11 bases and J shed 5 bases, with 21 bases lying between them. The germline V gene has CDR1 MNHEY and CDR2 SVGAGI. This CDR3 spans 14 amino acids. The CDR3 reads CAASVAGGDTEAFF. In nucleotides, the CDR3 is TGTGCCGCGTCAGTGGCGGGAGGGGATACTGAAGCTTTCTTT.

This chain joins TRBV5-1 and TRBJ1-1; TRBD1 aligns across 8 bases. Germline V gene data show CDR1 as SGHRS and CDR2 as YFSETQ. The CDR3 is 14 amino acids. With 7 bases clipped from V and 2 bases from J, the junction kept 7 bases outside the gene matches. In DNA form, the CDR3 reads TGCGCCAGCCCCAAGGACAGGGATAACACTGAAGCTTTCTTT. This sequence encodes CASPKDRDNTEAFF.

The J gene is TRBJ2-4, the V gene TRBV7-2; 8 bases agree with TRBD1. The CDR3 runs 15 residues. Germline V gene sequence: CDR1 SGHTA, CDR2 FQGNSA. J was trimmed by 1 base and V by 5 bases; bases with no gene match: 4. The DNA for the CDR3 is TGTGCCAGCAGCATGGGACAGGCGGCCAAAAACATTCAGTACTTC. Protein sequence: CASSMGQAAKNIQYF. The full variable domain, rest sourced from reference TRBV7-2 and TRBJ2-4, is GAGVSQSPSNKVTEKGKDVELRCDPISGHTALYWYRQSLGQGLEFLIYFQGNSAPDKSGLPSDRFSAERTGGSVSTLTIQRTQQEDSAVYLCASSMGQAAKNIQYFGAGTRLSVL.

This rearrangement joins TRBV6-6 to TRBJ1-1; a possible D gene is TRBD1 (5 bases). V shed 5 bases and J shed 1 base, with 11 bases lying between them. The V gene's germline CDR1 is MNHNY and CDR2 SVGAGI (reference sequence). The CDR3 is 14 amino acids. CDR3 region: CASSPAQGNTEAFF. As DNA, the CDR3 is TGTGCCAGCAGTCCGGCCCAGGGGAACACTGAAGCTTTCTTT.

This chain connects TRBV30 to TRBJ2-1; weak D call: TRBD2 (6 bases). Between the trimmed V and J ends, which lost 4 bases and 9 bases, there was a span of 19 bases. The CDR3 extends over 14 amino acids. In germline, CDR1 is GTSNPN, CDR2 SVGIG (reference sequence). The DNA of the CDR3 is TGTGCCTGGACCAAGTCGGACGGGAGAGGTGAGCAGTTCTTC. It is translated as CAWTKSDGRGEQFF.

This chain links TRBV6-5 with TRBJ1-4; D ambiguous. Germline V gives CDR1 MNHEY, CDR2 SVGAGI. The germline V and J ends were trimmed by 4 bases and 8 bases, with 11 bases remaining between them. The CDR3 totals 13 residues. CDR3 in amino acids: CASSSTVGEKLFF. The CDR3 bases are TGTGCCAGCAGTTCCACGGTTGGGGAAAAACTGTTTTTT.

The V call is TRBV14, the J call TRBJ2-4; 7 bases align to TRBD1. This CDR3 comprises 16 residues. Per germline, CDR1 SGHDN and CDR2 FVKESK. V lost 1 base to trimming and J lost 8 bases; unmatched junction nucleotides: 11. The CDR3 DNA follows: TGTGCCAGCAGCCAAGGACGACAGGGTATTTTGGACATTCAGTACTTC. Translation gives CASSQGRQGILDIQYF. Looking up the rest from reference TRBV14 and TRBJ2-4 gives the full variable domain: EAGVTQFPSHSVIEKGQTVTLRCDPISGHDNLYWYRRVMGKEIKFLLHFVKESKQDESGMPNNRFLAERTGGTYSTLKVQPAELEDSGVYFCASSQGRQGILDIQYFGAGTRLSVL.